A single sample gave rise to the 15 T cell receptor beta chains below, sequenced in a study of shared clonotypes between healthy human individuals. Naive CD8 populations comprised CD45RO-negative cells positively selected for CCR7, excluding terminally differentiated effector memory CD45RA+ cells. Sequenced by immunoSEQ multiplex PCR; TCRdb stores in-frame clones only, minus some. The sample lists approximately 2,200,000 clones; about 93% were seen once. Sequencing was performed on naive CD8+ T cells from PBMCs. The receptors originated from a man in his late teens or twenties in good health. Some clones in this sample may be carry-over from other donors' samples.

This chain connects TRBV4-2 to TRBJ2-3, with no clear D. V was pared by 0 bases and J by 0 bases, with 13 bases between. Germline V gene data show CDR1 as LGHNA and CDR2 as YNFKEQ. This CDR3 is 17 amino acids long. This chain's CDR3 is CASSQEISRRSTDTQYF. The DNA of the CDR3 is TGTGCCAGCAGCCAAGAAATATCGCGGCGAAGCACAGATACGCAGTATTTT.

Written as DNA, the CDR3 is TGTGCCACCAGCAGAGAGGGGGTACTCAATCAGCCCCAGCATTTT. It codes for CATSREGVLNQPQHF. V usage is TRBV15 and J usage is TRBJ1-5, with a possible D match to TRBD1 (5 bases). The CDR3 spans 15 residues. Deletions cut 0 bases from V and 3 bases from J, with 9 bases between. The V gene's germline CDR1 is LNHNV and CDR2 YYDKDF (reference sequence).

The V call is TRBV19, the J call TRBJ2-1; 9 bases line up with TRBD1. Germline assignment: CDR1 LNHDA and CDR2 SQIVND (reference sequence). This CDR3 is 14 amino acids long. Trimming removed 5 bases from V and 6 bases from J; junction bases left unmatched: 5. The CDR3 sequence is CASSLQGASNEQFF. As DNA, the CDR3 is TGTGCCAGTAGTTTACAGGGGGCCAGCAATGAGCAGTTCTTC.

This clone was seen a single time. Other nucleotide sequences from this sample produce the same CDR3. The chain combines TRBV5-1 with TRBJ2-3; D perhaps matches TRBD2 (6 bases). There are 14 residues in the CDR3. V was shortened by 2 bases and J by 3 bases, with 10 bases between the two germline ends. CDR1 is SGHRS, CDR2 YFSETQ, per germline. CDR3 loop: CASSFGGGTDTQYF. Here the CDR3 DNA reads TGCGCCAGCAGCTTTGGTGGGGGGACAGATACGCAGTATTTT.

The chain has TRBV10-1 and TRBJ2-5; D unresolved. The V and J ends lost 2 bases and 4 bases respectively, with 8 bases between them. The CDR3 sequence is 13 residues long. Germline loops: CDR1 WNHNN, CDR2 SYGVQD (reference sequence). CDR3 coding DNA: TGCGCCAGCAGTGAGATCTTGGGAGAGACCCAGTACTTC. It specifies CASSEILGETQYF.

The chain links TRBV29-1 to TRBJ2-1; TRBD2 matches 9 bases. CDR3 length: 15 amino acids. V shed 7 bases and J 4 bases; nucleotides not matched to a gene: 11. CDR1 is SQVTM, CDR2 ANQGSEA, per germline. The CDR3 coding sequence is TGCAGCGCCCACGGTGGCGGGAGGGGATACAATGAGCAGTTCTTC. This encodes CSAHGGGRGYNEQFF.

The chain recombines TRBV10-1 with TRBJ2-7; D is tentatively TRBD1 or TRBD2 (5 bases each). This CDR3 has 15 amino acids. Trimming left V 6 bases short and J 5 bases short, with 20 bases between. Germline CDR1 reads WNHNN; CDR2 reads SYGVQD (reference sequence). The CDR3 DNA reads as TGCGCCAGCAGCCTTTCAACTGGGGGATCCGACGAGCAGTACTTC. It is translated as CASSLSTGGSDEQYF.

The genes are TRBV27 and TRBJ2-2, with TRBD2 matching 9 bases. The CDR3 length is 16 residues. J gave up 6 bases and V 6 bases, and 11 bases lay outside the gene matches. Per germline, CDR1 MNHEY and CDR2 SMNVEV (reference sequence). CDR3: CASRLGAGGIAGELFF. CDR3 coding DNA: TGTGCCAGCAGGTTGGGGGCGGGAGGGATTGCCGGGGAGCTGTTTTTT.

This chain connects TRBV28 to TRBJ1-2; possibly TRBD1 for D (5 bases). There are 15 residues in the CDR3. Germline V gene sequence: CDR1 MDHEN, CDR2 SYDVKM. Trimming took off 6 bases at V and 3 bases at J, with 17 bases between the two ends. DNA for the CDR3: TGTGCCAGCAGGCGCCCCAGGGAAGCGGACTATGGCTACACCTTC. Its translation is CASRRPREADYGYTF.

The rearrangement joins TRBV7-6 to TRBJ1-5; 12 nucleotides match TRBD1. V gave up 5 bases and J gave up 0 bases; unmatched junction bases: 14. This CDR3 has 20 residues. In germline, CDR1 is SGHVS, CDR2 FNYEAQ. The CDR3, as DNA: TGTGCCAGCAGCCTGACTCCGGGACAGGGGGCCGGGGATAGCAATCAGCCCCAGCATTTT. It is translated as CASSLTPGQGAGDSNQPQHF.

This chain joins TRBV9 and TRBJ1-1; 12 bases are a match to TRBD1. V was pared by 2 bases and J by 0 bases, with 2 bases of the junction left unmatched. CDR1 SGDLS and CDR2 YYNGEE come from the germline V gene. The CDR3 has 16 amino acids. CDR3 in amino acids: CASSVGQGALNTEAFF. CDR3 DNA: TGTGCCAGCAGCGTGGGACAGGGGGCGCTGAACACTGAAGCTTTCTTT.

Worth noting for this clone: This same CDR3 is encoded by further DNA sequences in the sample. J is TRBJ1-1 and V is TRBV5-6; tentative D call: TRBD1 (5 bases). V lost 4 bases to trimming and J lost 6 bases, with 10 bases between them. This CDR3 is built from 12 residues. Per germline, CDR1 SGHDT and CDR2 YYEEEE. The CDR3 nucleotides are TGTGCCAGCAGCCCCGGGGGATCTGAAGCTTTCTTT. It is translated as CASSPGGSEAFF.

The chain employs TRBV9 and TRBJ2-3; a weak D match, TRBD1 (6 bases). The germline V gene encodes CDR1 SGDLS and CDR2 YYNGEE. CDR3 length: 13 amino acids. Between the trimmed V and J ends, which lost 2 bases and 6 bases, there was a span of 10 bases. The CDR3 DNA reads TGTGCCAGCAGCGTCGGACAGTCGGATACGCAGTATTTT. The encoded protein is CASSVGQSDTQYF.

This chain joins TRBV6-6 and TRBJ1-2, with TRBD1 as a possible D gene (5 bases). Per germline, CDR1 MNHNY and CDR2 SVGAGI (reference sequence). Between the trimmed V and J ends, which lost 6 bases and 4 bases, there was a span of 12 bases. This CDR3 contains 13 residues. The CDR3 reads CASRPWGGYGYTF. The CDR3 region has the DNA TGTGCCAGCAGACCATGGGGGGGCTATGGCTACACCTTC.

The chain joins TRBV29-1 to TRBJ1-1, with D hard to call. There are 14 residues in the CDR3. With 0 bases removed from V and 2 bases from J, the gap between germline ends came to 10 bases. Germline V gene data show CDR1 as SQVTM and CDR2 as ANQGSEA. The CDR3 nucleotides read TGCAGCGTTGAAGATCATCGGGTCAACACTGAAGCTTTCTTT. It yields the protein CSVEDHRVNTEAFF.